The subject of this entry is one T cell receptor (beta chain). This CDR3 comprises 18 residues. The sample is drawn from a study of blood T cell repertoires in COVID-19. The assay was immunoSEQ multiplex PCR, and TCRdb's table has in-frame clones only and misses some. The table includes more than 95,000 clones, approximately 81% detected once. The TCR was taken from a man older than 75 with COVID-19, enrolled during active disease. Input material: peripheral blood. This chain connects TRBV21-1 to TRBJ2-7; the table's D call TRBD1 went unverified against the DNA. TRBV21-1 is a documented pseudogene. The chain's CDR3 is CASSNADRDRGHPYEQYF. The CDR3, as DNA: TGTGCCAGCAGCAACGCTGACAGGGACAGGGGGCACCCCTACGAGCAGTACTTC.